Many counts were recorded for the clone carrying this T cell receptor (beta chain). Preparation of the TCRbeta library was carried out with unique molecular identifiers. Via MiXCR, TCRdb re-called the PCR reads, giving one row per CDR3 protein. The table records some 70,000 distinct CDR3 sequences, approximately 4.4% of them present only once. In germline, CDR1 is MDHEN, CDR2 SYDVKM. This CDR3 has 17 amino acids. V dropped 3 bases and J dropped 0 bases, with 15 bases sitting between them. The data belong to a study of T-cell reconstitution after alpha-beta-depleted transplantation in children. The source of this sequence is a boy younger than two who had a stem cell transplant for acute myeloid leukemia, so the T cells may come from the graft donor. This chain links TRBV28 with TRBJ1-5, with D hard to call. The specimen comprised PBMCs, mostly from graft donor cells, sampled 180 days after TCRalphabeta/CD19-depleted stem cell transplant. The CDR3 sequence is CASSFWPTLYSNQPQHF. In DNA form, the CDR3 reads TGTGCCAGCAGTTTCTGGCCGACCCTCTATAGCAATCAGCCCCAGCATTTT.